In its sample, the clone carrying this T cell receptor (beta chain) was seen once. The antigen remains unidentified. Sequencing used immunoSEQ multiplex PCR; TCRdb keeps in-frame clones, though not all of them. Of over a million clones in the sample, around 97% were seen once. The germline V gene encodes CDR1 KGHSH and CDR2 LQKENI. J was trimmed by 8 bases and V by 2 bases; bases with no gene match: 14. The CDR3 is 17 amino acids. These data belong to a study of shared clonotypes between healthy human individuals. Whole-study context: Donors had three CD4 naive, three CD4 memory, two CD8 naive and one CD8 memory plate apiece.

Study results and caveats: Clonotype sharing levels among donors were expected to vary with sequencing depth.

The V and J genes are TRBV18 and TRBJ1-2, with 10 bases fitting TRBD1. This TCR was recovered from a man aged 25 to 40 in good health. Sequencing was done on a sample of naive CD4+ T cells sorted from blood. Stated subset: CD45RA+ positively selected. DNA of the CDR3: TGTGCCAGCTCACCAAGAGGGCCGGGACAGGGGTCTCGCGGCTACACCTTC. Encoded protein: CASSPRGPGQGSRGYTF.